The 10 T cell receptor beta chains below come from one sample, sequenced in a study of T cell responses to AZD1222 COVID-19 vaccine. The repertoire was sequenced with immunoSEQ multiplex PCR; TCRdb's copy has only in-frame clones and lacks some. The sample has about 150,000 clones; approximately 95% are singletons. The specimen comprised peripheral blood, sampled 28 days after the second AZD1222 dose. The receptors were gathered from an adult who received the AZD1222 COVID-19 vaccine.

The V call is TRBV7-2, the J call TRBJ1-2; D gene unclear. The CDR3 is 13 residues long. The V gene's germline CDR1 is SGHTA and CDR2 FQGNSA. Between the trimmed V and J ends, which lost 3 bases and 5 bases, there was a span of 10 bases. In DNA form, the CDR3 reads TGTGCCAGCAGCTTTCAAGGGAGGTATGGCTACACCTTC. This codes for CASSFQGRYGYTF.

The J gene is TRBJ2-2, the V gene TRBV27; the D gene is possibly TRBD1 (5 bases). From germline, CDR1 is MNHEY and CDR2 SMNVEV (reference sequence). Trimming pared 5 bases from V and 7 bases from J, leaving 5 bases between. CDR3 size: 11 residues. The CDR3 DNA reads TGTGCCAGCAGTCAGGGCGGGGAGCTGTTTTTT. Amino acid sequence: CASSQGGELFF.

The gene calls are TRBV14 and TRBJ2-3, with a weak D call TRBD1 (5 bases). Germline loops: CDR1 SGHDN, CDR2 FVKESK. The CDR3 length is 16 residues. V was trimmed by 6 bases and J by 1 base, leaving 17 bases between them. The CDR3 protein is CASSLLQGWGTDTQYF. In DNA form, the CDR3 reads TGTGCCAGCAGTCTTCTCCAGGGATGGGGCACAGATACGCAGTATTTT.

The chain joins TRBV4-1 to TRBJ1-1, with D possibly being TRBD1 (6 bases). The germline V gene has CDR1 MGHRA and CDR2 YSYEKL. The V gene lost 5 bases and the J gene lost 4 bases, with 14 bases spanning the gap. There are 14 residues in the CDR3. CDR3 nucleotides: TGCGCCAGCAGCGTCCAACAGGGATTCACTGAAGCTTTCTTT. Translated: CASSVQQGFTEAFF.

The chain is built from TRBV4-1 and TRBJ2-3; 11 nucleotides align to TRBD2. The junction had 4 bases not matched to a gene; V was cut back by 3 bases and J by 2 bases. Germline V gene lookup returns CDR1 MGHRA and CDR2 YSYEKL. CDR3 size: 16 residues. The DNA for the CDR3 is TGCGCCAGCAGCCATACTAGCGGGGGCCTCACAGATACGCAGTATTTT. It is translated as CASSHTSGGLTDTQYF.

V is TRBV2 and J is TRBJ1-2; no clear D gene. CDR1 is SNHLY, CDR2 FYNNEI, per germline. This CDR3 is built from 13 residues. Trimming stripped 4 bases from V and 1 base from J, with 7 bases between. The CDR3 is CASSGDLNYGYTF. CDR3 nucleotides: TGTGCCAGCAGTGGCGACCTTAACTATGGCTACACCTTC.

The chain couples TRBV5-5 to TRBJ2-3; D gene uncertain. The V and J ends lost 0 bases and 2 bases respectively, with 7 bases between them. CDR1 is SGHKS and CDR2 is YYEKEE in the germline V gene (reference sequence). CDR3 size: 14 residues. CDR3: CASSLDVYTDTQYF. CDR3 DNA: TGTGCCAGCAGCTTGGATGTCTACACAGATACGCAGTATTTT.

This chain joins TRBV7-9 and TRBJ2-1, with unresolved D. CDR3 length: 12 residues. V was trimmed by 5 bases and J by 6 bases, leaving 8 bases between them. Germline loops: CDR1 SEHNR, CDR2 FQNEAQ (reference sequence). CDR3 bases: TGTGCCAGCAGCCTCCCGGGCAATGAGCAGTTCTTC. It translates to CASSLPGNEQFF.

Written as DNA, the CDR3 is TGTGCCAGCAGCTTGGTGGCCGGCGGAGCTTTCTTT. It translates to CASSLVAGGAFF. The chain combines TRBV5-6 with TRBJ1-1, with D hard to call. From germline, CDR1 is SGHDT and CDR2 YYEEEE. CDR3 length: 12 residues. The V end lost 0 bases, the J end lost 10 bases, and 10 bases lay between the germline ends.

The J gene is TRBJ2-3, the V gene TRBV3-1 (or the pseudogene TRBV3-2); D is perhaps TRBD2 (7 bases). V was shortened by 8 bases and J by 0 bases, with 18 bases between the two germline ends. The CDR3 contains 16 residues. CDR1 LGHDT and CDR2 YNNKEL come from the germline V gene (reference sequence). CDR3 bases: TGTGCCAGCTCGATCGCGGGGGCGGCTAGCACAGATACGCAGTATTTT. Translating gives CASSIAGAASTDTQYF.